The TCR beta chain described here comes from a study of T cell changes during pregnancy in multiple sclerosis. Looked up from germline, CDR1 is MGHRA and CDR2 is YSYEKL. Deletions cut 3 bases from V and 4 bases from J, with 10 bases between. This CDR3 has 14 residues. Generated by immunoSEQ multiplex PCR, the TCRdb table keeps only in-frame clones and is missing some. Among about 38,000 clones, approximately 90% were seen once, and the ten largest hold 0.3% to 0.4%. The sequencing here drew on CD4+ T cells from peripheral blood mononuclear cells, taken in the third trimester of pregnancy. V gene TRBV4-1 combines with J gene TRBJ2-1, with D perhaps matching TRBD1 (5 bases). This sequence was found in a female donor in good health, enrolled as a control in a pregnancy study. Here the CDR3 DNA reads TGCGCCAGCAGCCATACTCAGGGATACAATGAGCAGTTCTTC. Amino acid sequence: CASSHTQGYNEQFF.